This record covers a single T cell receptor beta chain. Its antigen remains unknown. Making the TCR beta libraries involved quantitative 5'-RACE with molecular barcodes. In TCRdb, the 5' RACE reads were re-called with MiXCR into one record per CDR3 protein. The sample lists fewer than 400,000 distinct CDR3 sequences, 6.5% to 10% occurring once. Germline values: CDR1 GTSNPN, CDR2 SVGIG (reference sequence). The CDR3 is 13 amino acids. Trimming stripped 2 bases from V and 7 bases from J, with 12 bases between. The data were obtained in a study of CD8 T cells in ankylosing spondylitis. Overall study results and limits: The disease-linked clones had a CD8+ phenotype and low blood frequencies. Reportedly, disease-linked clones are significantly enriched in ankylosing spondylitis patients' matched synovial fluid. A subset of motif variants has previously been described in the synovial fluid and blood of reactive arthritis. Blood of patients with ankylosing spondylitis appeared to be characterized by a TCR beta motif of about 8 highly homologous variants.

This TCR came from a male donor with ankylosing spondylitis. Sequences were obtained from blood, either unsorted or a sorted T cell fraction (not recorded which). The chain employs TRBV30 and TRBJ2-1, with no clear D. CDR3 protein: CAWSTRLGNEQFF. For the CDR3, the DNA is TGTGCCTGGAGTACCCGACTGGGGAATGAGCAGTTCTTC. The full variable domain, rest sourced from reference TRBV30 and TRBJ2-1, is SQTIHQWPATLVQPVGSPLSLECTVEGTSNPNLYWYRQAAGRGLQLLFYSVGIGQISSEVPQNLSASRPQDRQFILSSKKLLLSDSGFYLCAWSTRLGNEQFFGPGTRLTVL.